Described below is a single T cell receptor (beta chain) sequence and its context. Antigen unknown. TCRdb re-called the reads with MiXCR, one entry per CDR3 protein. This table has a few hundred thousand distinct CDR3 sequences, 22% appearing once. Trimming pared 7 bases from V and 0 bases from J, leaving 6 bases between. CDR1 and CDR2 (germline): SQVTM, ANQGSEA. The CDR3 covers 12 residues. The sample comes from a study of T cell repertoires in cytomegalovirus infection. On the study more broadly: Evidence of both CMV infection and a matching HLA type came from public TCR beta signatures.

Study observations and caveats: The cumulative frequency of public TCR beta families identified carriers of CMV plus the relevant HLA. CMV-specific HLA-C-restricted TCR beta clonotypes dominated the ex vivo response.

This clonotype was sampled from a human donor in good health (CMV status not recorded). Some clones in this sample may be carry-over from other donors' samples. The sequenced sample was CD8+ T cells from PBMCs. The chain carries TRBV29-1 and TRBJ1-4; weak D call: TRBD1 (5 bases). The CDR3 reads CSATATNEKLFF. CDR3 nucleotides: TGCAGCGCGACAGCAACTAATGAAAAACTGTTTTTT.